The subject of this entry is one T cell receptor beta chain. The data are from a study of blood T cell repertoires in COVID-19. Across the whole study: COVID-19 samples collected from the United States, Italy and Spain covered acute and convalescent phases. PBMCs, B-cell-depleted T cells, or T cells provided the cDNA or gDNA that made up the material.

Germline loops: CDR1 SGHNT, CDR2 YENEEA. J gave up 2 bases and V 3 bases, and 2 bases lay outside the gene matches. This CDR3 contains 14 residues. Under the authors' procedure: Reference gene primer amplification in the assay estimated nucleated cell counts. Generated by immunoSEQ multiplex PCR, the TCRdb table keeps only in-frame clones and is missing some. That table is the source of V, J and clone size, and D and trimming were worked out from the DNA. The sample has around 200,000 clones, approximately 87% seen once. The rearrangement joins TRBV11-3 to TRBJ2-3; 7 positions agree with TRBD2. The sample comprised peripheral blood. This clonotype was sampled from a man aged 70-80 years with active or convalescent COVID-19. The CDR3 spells CASSLGRDTDTQYF. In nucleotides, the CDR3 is TGTGCCAGCAGCTTGGGGAGGGACACAGATACGCAGTATTTT.